The clone carrying this T cell receptor beta chain was detected ten times or more. Its antigen is not known. An equimolar mix of two oligonucleotides served as the beta constant-region primer for TRBC1 and TRBC2. Four rounds of PCR amplified the ligated cDNA using nested alpha and beta constant-region primers plus SP2. A 12-nucleotide UMI and the SP2 primer were added to the cDNA 3' end by oligonucleotide ligation. One entry per CDR3 protein results from TCRdb running MiXCR on the UMI-ligation and nested PCR reads. The repertoire holds some 17,000 distinct CDR3 sequences, with roughly 9% as singletons. The record originates from a study of naive and memory T cell subsets. Study results and limitations: From naive to CM, EM and EMRA, diversity decreased and Gini increased.

The CDR3 has 15 residues. Germline CDR1 reads DFQATT; CDR2 reads SNEGSKA (reference sequence). The germline V and J ends were trimmed by 5 bases and 6 bases, with 20 bases remaining between them. CD8 T cells were positively selected from what remained after CD4 positive selection. Four subsets defined by CD45RA and CD27 were sorted after CD3, CD4, CD8 and live/dead staining. The receptor was isolated from a human donor in good health. Sequenced: central memory CD8+ T cells from blood. The chain is built from TRBV20-1 and TRBJ2-1; possibly TRBD2 for D (6 bases). Here the CDR3 reads CSAGAKLEGGNEQFF. The DNA of the CDR3 is TGCAGTGCTGGAGCCAAACTGGAGGGAGGCAATGAGCAGTTCTTC.